The clone carrying this T cell receptor beta chain appeared a few times. This record comes from a study of blood T cell repertoires in COVID-19. As for the study in general: T cells, B-cell-depleted T cells, or PBMCs supplied cDNA or gDNA.

Sequencing was performed with immunoSEQ multiplex PCR; in TCRdb, only in-frame clones are kept and a portion is missing. Among some 340,000 clones listed, more than 85% were seen once. Trimming cost V 3 bases and J 8 bases; bases outside gene matches: 9. This CDR3 region has 14 residues. CDR1 and CDR2 (germline): SGHAT, FQNNGV. Enrolled through a virtual design, the participants were between about 18 and 100 years of age and came from approximately 25 US areas. The sequence came from a woman aged 25-40 years who had been exposed to COVID-19. V is TRBV11-2 and J is TRBJ1-2; 7 bases line up with TRBD1. Sequencing used PBMCs or T cells enriched from blood (not recorded which). CDR3 coding DNA: TGTGCCAGCAGCTTTATTACAGGGGTGGAAGGCTACACCTTC. The encoded protein is CASSFITGVEGYTF.